This T cell receptor beta chain was sequenced during a study of vaccination and CD4 T cells after COVID-19. At the level of the study: Spike peptides, overlapping and drawn from SARS-CoV-2, HCoV-NL63, HCoV-OC43 and HCoV-229E, were used to stimulate cells.

Oncomine TCR Beta short-read sequencing was applied to DNA from cultured CD4+ T cells. TCRdb analysed the PCR reads with MiXCR anew, one entry per CDR3 protein. The data contain 8,000 or so distinct CDR3 sequences, about 19% of them singletons. This clonotype was recorded many times. The antigen remains undetermined. Treatment described: approximately nine-day PBMC culture with coronavirus spike peptide pools or control peptides (ViraFEST assay). Antigen-specific T cell expansion with peptide pools preceded TCR sequencing in the ViraFEST approach. About 1.9 million PBMCs went into each well for culture with 8 to 10 IU/ml IL-2 and around 10 ug/ml peptide pools. Germline V gives CDR1 SGHTA, CDR2 FQGNSA. V was shortened by 3 bases and J by 6 bases, with 5 bases between the two germline ends. CDR3 length equals 11 residues.

The sample was CD4+ T cells from blood, cultured in vitro, taken after SARS-CoV-2 vaccination. This TCR came from a human donor who had recovered from COVID-19. The genes are TRBV7-2 and TRBJ1-1; no clear D. This CDR3 reads CASSLVAEAFF. The CDR3 nucleotides are TGTGCCAGCAGCTTGGTGGCTGAAGCTTTCTTT.